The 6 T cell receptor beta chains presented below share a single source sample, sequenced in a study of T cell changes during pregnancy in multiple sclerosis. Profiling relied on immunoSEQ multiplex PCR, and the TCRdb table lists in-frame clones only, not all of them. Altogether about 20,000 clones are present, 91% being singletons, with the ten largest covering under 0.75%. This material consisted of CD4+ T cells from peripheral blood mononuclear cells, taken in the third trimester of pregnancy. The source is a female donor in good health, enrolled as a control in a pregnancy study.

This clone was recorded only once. CDR3 sequence: CASSYGQDSGNTIYF. The CDR3 coding sequence is TGCGCCAGCAGCTACGGACAGGACTCTGGAAACACCATATATTTT. The chain uses TRBV5-1 and TRBJ1-3; 7 bases are a match to TRBD1. The CDR3 has 15 amino acids. CDR1 and CDR2 (germline): SGHRS, YFSETQ. J lost 0 bases, V lost 3 bases, and 3 bases had no gene match.

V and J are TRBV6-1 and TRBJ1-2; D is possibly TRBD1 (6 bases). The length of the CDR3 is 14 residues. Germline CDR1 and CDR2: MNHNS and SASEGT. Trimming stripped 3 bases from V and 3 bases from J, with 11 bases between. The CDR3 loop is CASSEGRGDYGYTF. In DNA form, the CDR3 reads TGTGCCAGCAGTGAGGGCAGGGGTGACTATGGCTACACCTTC.

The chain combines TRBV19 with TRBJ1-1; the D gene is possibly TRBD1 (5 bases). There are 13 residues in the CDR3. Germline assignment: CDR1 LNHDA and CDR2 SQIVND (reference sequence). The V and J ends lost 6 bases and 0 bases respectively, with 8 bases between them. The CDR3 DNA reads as TGTGCCAGTAGCGGACAAATGAACACTGAAGCTTTCTTT. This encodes CASSGQMNTEAFF.

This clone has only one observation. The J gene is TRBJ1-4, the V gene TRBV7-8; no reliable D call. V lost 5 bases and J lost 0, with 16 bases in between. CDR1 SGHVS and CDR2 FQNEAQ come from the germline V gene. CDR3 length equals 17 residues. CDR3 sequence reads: CASSPRRAVATNEKLFF. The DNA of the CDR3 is TGTGCCAGCAGCCCCCGGAGGGCCGTGGCAACTAATGAAAAACTGTTTTTT.

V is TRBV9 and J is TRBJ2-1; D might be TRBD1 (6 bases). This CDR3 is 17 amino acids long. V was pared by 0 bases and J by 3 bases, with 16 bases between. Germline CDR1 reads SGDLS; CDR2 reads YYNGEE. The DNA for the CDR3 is TGTGCCAGCAGCGTAGCTTTGGGTACAGGGAACTACAATGAGCAGTTCTTC. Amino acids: CASSVALGTGNYNEQFF.

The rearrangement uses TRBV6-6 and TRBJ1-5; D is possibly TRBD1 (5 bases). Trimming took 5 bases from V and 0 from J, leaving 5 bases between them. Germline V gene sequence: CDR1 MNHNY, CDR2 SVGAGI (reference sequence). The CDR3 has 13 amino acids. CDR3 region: CASSQGSNQPQHF. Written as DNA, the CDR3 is TGTGCCAGCAGTCAGGGTAGCAATCAGCCCCAGCATTTT.